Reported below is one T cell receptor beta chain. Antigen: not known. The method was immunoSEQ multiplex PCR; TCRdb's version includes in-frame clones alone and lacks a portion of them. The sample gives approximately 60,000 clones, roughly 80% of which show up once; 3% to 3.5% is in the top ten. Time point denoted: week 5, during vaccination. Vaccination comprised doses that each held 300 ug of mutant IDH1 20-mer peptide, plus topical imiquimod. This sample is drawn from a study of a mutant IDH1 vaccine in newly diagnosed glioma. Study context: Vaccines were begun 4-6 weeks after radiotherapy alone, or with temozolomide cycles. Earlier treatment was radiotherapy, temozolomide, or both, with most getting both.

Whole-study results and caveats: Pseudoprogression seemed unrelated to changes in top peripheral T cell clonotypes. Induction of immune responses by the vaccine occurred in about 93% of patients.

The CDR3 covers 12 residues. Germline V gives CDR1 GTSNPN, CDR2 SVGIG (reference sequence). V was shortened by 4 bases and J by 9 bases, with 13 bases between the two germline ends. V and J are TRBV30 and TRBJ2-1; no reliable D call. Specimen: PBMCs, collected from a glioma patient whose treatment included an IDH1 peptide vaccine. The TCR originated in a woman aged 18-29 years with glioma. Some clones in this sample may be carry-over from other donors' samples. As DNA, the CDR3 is TGTGCCTGGATCTATATGAATGGTGAGCAGTTCTTC. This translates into CAWIYMNGEQFF. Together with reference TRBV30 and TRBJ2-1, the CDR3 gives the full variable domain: SQTIHQWPATLVQPVGSPLSLECTVEGTSNPNLYWYRQAAGRGLQLLFYSVGIGQISSEVPQNLSASRPQDRQFILSSKKLLLSDSGFYLCAWIYMNGEQFFGPGTRLTVL.